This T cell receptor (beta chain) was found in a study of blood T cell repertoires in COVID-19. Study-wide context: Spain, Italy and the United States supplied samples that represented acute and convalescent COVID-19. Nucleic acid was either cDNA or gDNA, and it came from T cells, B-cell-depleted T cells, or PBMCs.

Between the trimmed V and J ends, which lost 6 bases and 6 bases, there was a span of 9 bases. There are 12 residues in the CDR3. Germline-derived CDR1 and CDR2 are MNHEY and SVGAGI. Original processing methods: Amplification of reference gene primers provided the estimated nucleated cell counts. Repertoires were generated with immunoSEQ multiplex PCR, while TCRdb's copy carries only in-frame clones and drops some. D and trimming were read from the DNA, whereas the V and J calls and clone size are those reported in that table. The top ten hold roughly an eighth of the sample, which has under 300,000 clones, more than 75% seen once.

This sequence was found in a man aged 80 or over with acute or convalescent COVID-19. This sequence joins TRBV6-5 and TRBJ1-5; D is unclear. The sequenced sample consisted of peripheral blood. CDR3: CASSSEGQPQHF. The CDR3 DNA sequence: TGTGCCAGCAGCTCCGAGGGTCAGCCCCAGCATTTT.